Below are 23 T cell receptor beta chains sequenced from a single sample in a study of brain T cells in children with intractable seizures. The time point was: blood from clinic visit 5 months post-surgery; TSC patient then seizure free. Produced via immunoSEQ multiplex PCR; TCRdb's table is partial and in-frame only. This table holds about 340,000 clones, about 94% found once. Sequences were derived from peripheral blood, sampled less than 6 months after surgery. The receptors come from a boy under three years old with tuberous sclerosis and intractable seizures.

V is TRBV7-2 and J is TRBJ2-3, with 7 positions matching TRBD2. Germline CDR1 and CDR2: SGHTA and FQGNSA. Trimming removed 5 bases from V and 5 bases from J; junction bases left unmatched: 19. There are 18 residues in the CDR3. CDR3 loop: CASSPLLLGGREEDTQYF. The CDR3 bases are TGTGCCAGCAGCCCTTTGTTGTTGGGCGGGAGAGAGGAAGATACGCAGTATTTT. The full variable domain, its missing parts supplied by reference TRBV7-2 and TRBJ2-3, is GAGVSQSPSNKVTEKGKDVELRCDPISGHTALYWYRQSLGQGLEFLIYFQGNSAPDKSGLPSDRFSAERTGGSVSTLTIQRTQQEDSAVYLCASSPLLLGGREEDTQYFGPGTRLTVL.

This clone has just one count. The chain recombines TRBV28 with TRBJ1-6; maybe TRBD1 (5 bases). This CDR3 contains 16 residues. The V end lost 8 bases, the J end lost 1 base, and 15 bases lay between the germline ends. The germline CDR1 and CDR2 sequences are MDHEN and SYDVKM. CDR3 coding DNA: TGTGCCAGCCGCCGCCCGGGGGGTTCCTATAATTCACCCCTCCACTTT. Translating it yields CASRRPGGSYNSPLHF.

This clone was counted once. CDR3 in amino acids: CASSLNTGELFF. CDR3 coding DNA: TGTGCCAGCAGTCTCAACACCGGGGAGCTGTTTTTT. The V and J genes are TRBV13 and TRBJ2-2; no definite D call. The V end was cut by 6 bases, the J end by 2 bases, with 4 bases between. This CDR3 is built from 12 residues. Germline values: CDR1 PRHDT, CDR2 FYEKMQ (reference sequence).

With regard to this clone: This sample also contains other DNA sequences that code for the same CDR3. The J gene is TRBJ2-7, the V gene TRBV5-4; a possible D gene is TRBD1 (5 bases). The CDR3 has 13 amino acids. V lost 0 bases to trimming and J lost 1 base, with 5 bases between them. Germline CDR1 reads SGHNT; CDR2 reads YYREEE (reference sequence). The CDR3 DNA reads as TGTGCCAGCAGCTTGGGACAGTCCTACGAGCAGTACTTC. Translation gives CASSLGQSYEQYF.

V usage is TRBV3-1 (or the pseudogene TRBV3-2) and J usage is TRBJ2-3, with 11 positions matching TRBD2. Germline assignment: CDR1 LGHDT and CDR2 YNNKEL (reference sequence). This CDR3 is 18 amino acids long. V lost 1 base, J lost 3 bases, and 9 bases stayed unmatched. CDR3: CASSQVFLAGGPTDTQYF. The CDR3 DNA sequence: TGTGCCAGCAGCCAAGTGTTTCTAGCGGGGGGCCCTACAGATACGCAGTATTTT.

The CDR3: CASSVRDRGLSYGYTF. In nucleotides, the CDR3 is TGTGCCAGCAGTGTCCGGGACAGGGGTTTGTCCTATGGCTACACCTTC. The chain combines TRBV6-1 with TRBJ1-2; 10 nucleotides match TRBD1. J gave up 4 bases and V 4 bases, and 9 bases lay outside the gene matches. This CDR3 is built from 16 residues. Germline V CDR1 and CDR2: MNHNS, SASEGT.

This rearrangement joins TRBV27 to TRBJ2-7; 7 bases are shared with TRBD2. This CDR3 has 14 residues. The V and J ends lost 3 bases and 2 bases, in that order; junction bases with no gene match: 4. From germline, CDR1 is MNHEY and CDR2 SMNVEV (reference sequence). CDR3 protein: CASSFSSGAYEQYF. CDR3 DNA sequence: TGTGCCAGCAGTTTTTCTAGCGGAGCCTACGAGCAGTACTTC.

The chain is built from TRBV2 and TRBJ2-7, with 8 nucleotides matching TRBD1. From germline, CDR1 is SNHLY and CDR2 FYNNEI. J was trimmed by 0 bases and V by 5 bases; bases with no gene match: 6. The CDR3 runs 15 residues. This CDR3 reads CASSPGQGTSYEQYF. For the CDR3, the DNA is TGTGCCAGCAGTCCTGGACAGGGCACCTCCTACGAGCAGTACTTC. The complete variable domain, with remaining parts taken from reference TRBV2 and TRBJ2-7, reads EPEVTQTPSHQVTQMGQEVILRCVPISNHLYFYWYRQILGQKVEFLVSFYNNEISEKSEIFDDQFSVERPDGSNFTLKIRSTKLEDSAMYFCASSPGQGTSYEQYFGPGTRLTVT.

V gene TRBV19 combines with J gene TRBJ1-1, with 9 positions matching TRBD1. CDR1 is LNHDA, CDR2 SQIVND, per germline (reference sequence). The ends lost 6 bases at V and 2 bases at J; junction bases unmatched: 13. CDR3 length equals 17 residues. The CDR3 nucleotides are TGTGCCAGTAGGAATCCCCTTGGACAGGGGACCAACACTGAAGCTTTCTTT. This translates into CASRNPLGQGTNTEAFF.

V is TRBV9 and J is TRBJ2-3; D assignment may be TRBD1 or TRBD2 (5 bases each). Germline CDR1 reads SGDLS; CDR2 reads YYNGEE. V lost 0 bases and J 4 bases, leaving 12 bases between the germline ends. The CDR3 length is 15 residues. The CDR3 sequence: CASSVDPGTADTQYF. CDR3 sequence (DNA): TGTGCCAGCAGCGTAGATCCAGGGACCGCAGATACGCAGTATTTT. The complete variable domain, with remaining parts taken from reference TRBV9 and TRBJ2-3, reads DSGVTQTPKHLITATGQRVTLRCSPRSGDLSVYWYQQSLDQGLQFLIQYYNGEERAKGNILERFSAQQFPDLHSELNLSSLELGDSALYFCASSVDPGTADTQYFGPGTRLTVL.

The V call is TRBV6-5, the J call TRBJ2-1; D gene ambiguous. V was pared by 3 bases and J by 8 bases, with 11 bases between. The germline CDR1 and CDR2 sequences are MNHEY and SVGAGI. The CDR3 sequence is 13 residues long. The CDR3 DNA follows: TGTGCCAGCAGTTATAAAGGGAACCATGAGCAGTTCTTC. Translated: CASSYKGNHEQFF.

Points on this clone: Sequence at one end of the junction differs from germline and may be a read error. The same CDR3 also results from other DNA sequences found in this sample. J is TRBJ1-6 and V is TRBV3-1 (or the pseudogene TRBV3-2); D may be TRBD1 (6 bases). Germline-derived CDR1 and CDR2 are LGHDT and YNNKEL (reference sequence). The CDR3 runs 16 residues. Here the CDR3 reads CASSPGGGRLASPLHF. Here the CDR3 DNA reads TGTGCCAGCAGCCCCGGAGGGGGGCGCTTGGCTTCACCCCTCCATTTT.

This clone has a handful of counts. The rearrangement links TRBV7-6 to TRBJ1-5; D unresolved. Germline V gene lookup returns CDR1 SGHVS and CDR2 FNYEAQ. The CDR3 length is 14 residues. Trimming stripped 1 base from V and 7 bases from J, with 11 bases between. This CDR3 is CASSLVSGLQPQHF. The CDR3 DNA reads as TGTGCCAGCAGCTTAGTCTCGGGTCTGCAGCCCCAGCATTTT.

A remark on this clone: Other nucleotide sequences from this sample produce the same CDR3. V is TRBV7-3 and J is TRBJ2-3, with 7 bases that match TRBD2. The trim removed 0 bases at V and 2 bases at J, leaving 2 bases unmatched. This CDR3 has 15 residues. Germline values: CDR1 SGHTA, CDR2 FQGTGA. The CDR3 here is CASSLTSGVTDTQYF. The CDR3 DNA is TGTGCCAGCAGCTTAACCAGCGGGGTCACAGATACGCAGTATTTT.

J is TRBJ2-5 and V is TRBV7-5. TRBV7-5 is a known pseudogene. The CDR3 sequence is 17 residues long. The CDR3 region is CARSLASGTPGSGTQYF. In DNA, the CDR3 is TGTGCCAGAAGCTTAGCATCCGGGACCCCGGGGAGCGGGACCCAGTACTTC.

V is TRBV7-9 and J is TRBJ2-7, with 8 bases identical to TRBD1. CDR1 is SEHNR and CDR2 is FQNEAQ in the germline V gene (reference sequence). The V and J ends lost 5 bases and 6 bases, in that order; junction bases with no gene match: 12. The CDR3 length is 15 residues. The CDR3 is CASSRRTGKIGEQYF. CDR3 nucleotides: TGTGCCAGCAGCCGCCGGACAGGGAAAATCGGCGAGCAGTACTTC.

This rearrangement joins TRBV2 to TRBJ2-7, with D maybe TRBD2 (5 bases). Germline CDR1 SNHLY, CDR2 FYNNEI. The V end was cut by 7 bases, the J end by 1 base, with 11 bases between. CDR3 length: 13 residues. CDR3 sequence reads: CASTEWTSYEQYF. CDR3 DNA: TGTGCCAGCACCGAATGGACTTCCTACGAGCAGTACTTC.

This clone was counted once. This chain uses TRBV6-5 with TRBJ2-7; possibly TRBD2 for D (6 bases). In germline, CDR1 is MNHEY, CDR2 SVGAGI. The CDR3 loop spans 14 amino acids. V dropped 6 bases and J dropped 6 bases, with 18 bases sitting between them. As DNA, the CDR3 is TGTGCCAGCAGAGTTGGGAGGTCGCATCTCGAGCAGTACTTC. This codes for CASRVGRSHLEQYF.

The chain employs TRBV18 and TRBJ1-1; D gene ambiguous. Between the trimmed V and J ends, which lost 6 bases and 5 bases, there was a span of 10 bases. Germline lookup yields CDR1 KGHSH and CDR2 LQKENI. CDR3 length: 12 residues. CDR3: CASSGIGTEAFF. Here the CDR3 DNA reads TGTGCCAGCTCGGGGATAGGGACTGAAGCTTTCTTT. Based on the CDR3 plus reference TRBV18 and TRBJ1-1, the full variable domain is NAGVMQNPRHLVRRRGQEARLRCSPMKGHSHVYWYRQLPEEGLKFMVYLQKENIIDESGMPKERFSAEFPKEGPSILRIQQVVRGDSAAYFCASSGIGTEAFFGQGTRLTVV.

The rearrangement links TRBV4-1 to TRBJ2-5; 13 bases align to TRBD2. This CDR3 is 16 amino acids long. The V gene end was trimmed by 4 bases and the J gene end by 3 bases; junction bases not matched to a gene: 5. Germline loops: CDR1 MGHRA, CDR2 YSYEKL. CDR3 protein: CASSPRTSGGKETQYF. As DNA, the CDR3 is TGCGCCAGCAGCCCCCGGACTAGCGGGGGTAAAGAGACCCAGTACTTC.

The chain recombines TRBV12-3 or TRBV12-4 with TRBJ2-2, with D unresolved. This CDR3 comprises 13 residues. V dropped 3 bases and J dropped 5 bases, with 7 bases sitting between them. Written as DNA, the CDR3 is TGTGCCAGCAGTTTCGGTGGGACCGGGGAGCTGTTTTTT. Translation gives CASSFGGTGELFF.

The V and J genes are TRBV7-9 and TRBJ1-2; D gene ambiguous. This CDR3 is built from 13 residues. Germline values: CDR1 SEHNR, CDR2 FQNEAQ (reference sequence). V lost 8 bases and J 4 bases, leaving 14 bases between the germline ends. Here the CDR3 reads CASSPRQFYGYTF. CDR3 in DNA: TGTGCCAGCTCTCCACGGCAGTTCTATGGCTACACCTTC.

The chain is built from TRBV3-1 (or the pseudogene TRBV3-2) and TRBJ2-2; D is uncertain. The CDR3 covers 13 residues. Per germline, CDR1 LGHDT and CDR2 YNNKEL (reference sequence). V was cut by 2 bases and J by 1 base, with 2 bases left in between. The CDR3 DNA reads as TGTGCCAGCAGCCAATTGAACACCGGGGAGCTGTTTTTT. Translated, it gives CASSQLNTGELFF.